This is a list of T cell receptor beta chains from one sample in a study of blood T cell repertoires in COVID-19. Generated by immunoSEQ multiplex PCR, the TCRdb table keeps only in-frame clones and is missing some. Here the sample spans over 50,000 clones, around 87% being singletons. The sequenced material came from peripheral blood. These TCRs come from a man aged 60 to 75 with acute or convalescent COVID-19. CDR3s include the opening cysteine and the closing phenylalanine or tryptophan. Fields, in order: D gene, V gene, clone size, CDR3 length, J gene, CDR3 DNA, CDR3 protein. D genes are given only for firm matches. Not every row has a clone size; where given, it reads once, few, many or a size class.

TRBD1,TRBV30,-,14,TRBJ2-7,TGTGCCTGGAGTGCCGGGACAGGGGAGAACGAGCAGTACTTC,CAWSAGTGENEQYF
-,TRBV4-2,-,13,TRBJ1-2,TGTGCCAGCAGCCGTACCGAATCGAGTGGCTACACCTTC,CASSRTESSGYTF
-,TRBV4-2,-,17,TRBJ2-1,TGTGCCAGCAGCCAAGATAGCACTACCAGCTCCTACAATGAGCAGTTCTTC,CASSQDSTTSSYNEQFF
TRBD1,TRBV6-6,-,14,TRBJ2-1,TGTGCCAGCAGGGCCGGGACAGGGGGAAATGAGCAGTTCTTC,CASRAGTGGNEQFF
TRBD2,TRBV3-1/TRBV3-2,-,16,TRBJ2-1,TGTGCCAGCAGCCAAGGTTATAGCGGGGGTTACAATGAGCAGTTCTTC,CASSQGYSGGYNEQFF
-,TRBV3-1/TRBV3-2,-,13,TRBJ2-7,TGTGCCAGCAGCCAAGATGGCGGGGCCGAGCAGTACTTC,CASSQDGGAEQYF
-,TRBV7-8,-,13,TRBJ2-1,TGTGCCAGCAGCTTAGGACTAGACAATGAGCAGTTCTTC,CASSLGLDNEQFF
-,TRBV7-2,-,15,TRBJ2-7,TGTGCCAGCAGCTTCGAATTGGACAGCACCTACGAGCAGTACTTC,CASSFELDSTYEQYF
TRBD2,TRBV3-1/TRBV3-2,once,14,TRBJ2-4,TGTGCCAGCAGCCAGACTAGCGGGGGTTCCATTCAGTACTTC,CASSQTSGGSIQYF
TRBD2,TRBV3-1/TRBV3-2,-,16,TRBJ2-3,TGTGCCAGCAGCCAGGGAATGTGGGGGGGAGAAGATACGCAGTATTTT,CASSQGMWGGEDTQYF
TRBD1,TRBV6-6,-,15,TRBJ1-2,TGTGCCAGCAGCCTCGGGGAAGGGGGCTCGTGGGGCTACACCTTC,CASSLGEGGSWGYTF
TRBD2,TRBV2,few,14,TRBJ2-2,TGTGCCACCTACCGGGGGGGTTCCACCGGGGAGCTGTTTTTT,CATYRGGSTGELFF
TRBD1,TRBV27,-,17,TRBJ1-2,TGTGCCAGCTCTGAAAAGGACAGGGCGGGTTATAACTATGGCTACACCTTC,CASSEKDRAGYNYGYTF
TRBD1,TRBV7-6,-,17,TRBJ2-2,TGTGCCAGCAGCACTCTTCCTACAGGGGTTAGCACCGGGGAGCTGTTTTTT,CASSTLPTGVSTGELFF
TRBD2,TRBV5-1,-,17,TRBJ2-1,TGCGCCAGCAGCCCCCCAAACGGGGGGGCATCCTACCATGAGCAGTTCTTC,CASSPPNGGASYHEQFF
-,TRBV12-3/TRBV12-4,once,12,TRBJ1-2,TGTGCCAGCAGTTTGTTCGGGGGTGGCTACACCTTC,CASSLFGGGYTF
-,TRBV6-2/TRBV6-3,-,14,TRBJ2-3,TGTGCCAGCAGTCCGACTACGGGGTCAGATACGCAGTATTTT,CASSPTTGSDTQYF
-,TRBV7-3,-,16,TRBJ2-1,TGTGCCAGCAGCTTAAATGGCGGGGAGTCTTACAATGAGCAGTTCTTC,CASSLNGGESYNEQFF
-,TRBV7-2,-,16,TRBJ1-3,TGTGCCAGCAGCTTAGCGCAGGACAGAGCCGGAAACACCATATATTTT,CASSLAQDRAGNTIYF
-,TRBV6-1,-,16,TRBJ2-5,TGTGCCAGCAGTGGTCTCAGAAGCGGGTACCAAGAGACCCAGTACTTC,CASSGLRSGYQETQYF
TRBD1,TRBV4-3,-,15,TRBJ1-4,TGCGCCAGCAGCCAAGGGGACAGTACAAATGAAAAACTGTTTTTT,CASSQGDSTNEKLFF
TRBD1,TRBV29-1,-,14,TRBJ1-2,TGCAGCGTTGGCTCGGGCGGTCAGGGGGGTGGCTACACCTTC,CSVGSGGQGGGYTF
-,TRBV5-5,-,12,TRBJ1-1,TGTGCCAGCAGCCGAGGGGGTACTGAAGCTTTCTTT,CASSRGGTEAFF
TRBD1,TRBV7-2,-,15,TRBJ1-1,TGTGCCAGCAGCTTAGGATACAGGGGAGGCACTGAAGCTTTCTTT,CASSLGYRGGTEAFF
-,TRBV7-2,once,13,TRBJ2-5,TGTGCCAGCACCTACTCTCCCCAAGAGACCCAGTACTTC,CASTYSPQETQYF